Below are 21 T cell receptor beta chains sequenced from a single sample in a study of cytomegalovirus exposure and HLA in healthy donors (dated by TCRdb to about 2017). The protocol used for the library was the immunoSEQ multiplex PCR assay. TCRdb mirrors the immuneACCESS table, restricted to in-frame sequences. Some clones are absent from its copies; in checked studies, under half trace to an unresolved V gene, and the reason for the others is unknown. This sample comprises 170,000 or so clones, approximately 81% of them detected only once. Jointly, the top ten make up 16% of the sample. Sequencing used PBMCs. The receptors shown here come from a man younger than 35 in good health and CMV-seropositive.

The chain joins TRBV28 to TRBJ2-3; 8 bases match TRBD2. CDR3 length: 18 residues. V was clipped by 5 bases and J by 4 bases; unmatched bases: 17. The germline CDR1 and CDR2 sequences are MDHEN and SYDVKM. This chain's CDR3 is CASSQHLAGAAFADTQYF. Written as DNA, the CDR3 is TGTGCCAGCAGTCAACATCTAGCGGGTGCCGCCTTCGCAGATACGCAGTATTTT.

The gene calls are TRBV28 and TRBJ2-7, with D possibly being TRBD2 (5 bases). Germline CDR1 and CDR2: MDHEN and SYDVKM. V lost 4 bases and J lost 5, with 9 bases in between. The CDR3 is made up of 12 amino acids. The DNA for the CDR3 is TGTGCCAGCAGTTATCCGGGAAACGAGCAGTACTTC. Its translation: CASSYPGNEQYF.

V and J are TRBV6-5 and TRBJ2-1; no clear D. Germline CDR1 MNHEY, CDR2 SVGAGI. V dropped 0 bases and J dropped 4 bases, with 7 bases sitting between them. The CDR3 consists of 14 residues. This CDR3 is CASSYSAEYNEQFF. The CDR3 DNA reads as TGTGCCAGCAGTTACTCGGCGGAGTACAATGAGCAGTTCTTC.

The chain links TRBV4-1 to TRBJ2-7, with D tentatively TRBD1 (6 bases). This CDR3 comprises 16 residues. V was trimmed by 0 bases and J by 2 bases, leaving 14 bases between them. Germline CDR1 is MGHRA and CDR2 is YSYEKL. The CDR3 region is CASSQDSATGPYEQYF. The CDR3 DNA is TGCGCCAGCAGCCAAGATTCCGCGACAGGCCCCTACGAGCAGTACTTC.

The V call is TRBV2, the J call TRBJ2-3; D call uncertain. CDR3 length: 13 residues. V was shortened by 6 bases and J by 4 bases, with 11 bases between the two germline ends. CDR1 and CDR2 from the germline V gene are SNHLY and FYNNEI. For the CDR3, the DNA is TGTGCCAGCAGCCAGAAACGATCAGATACGCAGTATTTT. As protein: CASSQKRSDTQYF.

V is TRBV27 and J is TRBJ2-2; 10 bases agree with TRBD2. The germline CDR1 and CDR2 sequences are MNHEY and SMNVEV (reference sequence). After removal of 6 bases from V and 5 bases from J, the junction contained 6 bases not matched to a gene. This CDR3 has 15 amino acids. The CDR3 protein is CASSQTTSGTGELFF. The CDR3, as DNA: TGTGCCAGCAGCCAGACGACTAGCGGGACCGGGGAGCTGTTTTTT.

This sequence joins TRBV6-5 and TRBJ1-1, with TRBD1 matching over 7 bases. CDR3 length: 13 residues. Trimming took 8 bases from V and 3 from J; bases not matched to a gene: 6. From germline, CDR1 is MNHEY and CDR2 SVGAGI. The CDR3 coding sequence is TGTGCCAGCTGGTTTACAGGGGACACTGAAGCTTTCTTT. Protein sequence: CASWFTGDTEAFF.

This chain links TRBV19 with TRBJ2-3; 9 nucleotides match TRBD1. The CDR3 has 15 residues. V shed 3 bases, J shed 2 bases, and the junction held 3 bases outside the gene matches. Germline-derived CDR1 and CDR2 are LNHDA and SQIVND (reference sequence). This CDR3 reads CASSIRDRATDTQYF. In DNA, the CDR3 is TGTGCCAGTAGTATTCGGGACAGGGCCACAGATACGCAGTATTTT. The entire variable domain, with the rest obtained from reference TRBV19 and TRBJ2-3, is as follows: DGGITQSPKYLFRKEGQNVTLSCEQNLNHDAMYWYRQDPGQGLRLIYYSQIVNDFQKGDIAEGYSVSREKKESFPLTVTSAQKNPTAFYLCASSIRDRATDTQYFGPGTRLTVL.

This clone has only a few counts. The genes are TRBV6-5 and TRBJ1-2, with D possibly being TRBD1 (6 bases). Germline-derived CDR1 and CDR2 are MNHEY and SVGAGI. This CDR3 spans 14 amino acids. V lost 4 bases, J lost 2 bases, and 11 bases lay in between. The CDR3: CASSSRGLNYGYTF. The CDR3 bases are TGTGCCAGCAGTTCCAGGGGTCTGAACTATGGCTACACCTTC.

The chain combines TRBV7-3 with TRBJ1-1; D is ambiguous. V was clipped by 2 bases and J by 2 bases, with 6 bases between them. Looked up from germline, CDR1 is SGHTA and CDR2 is FQGTGA. The CDR3 is made up of 13 amino acids. The CDR3 reads CASSLLFNTEAFF. The CDR3 DNA sequence: TGTGCCAGCAGCTTATTATTCAACACTGAAGCTTTCTTT.

The V call is TRBV9, the J call TRBJ1-1; 8 nucleotides line up with TRBD1. Germline V gives CDR1 SGDLS, CDR2 YYNGEE. V lost 0 bases, J lost 4 bases, and 2 bases stayed unmatched. CDR3 length: 14 residues. Here the CDR3 DNA reads TGTGCCAGCAGCGTAGACGACAGGGGCACTGAAGCTTTCTTT. It translates to CASSVDDRGTEAFF.

This clone was observed once. The chain recombines TRBV4-1 with TRBJ2-7; 8 nucleotides agree with TRBD1. The CDR3 sequence is 15 residues long. CDR1 MGHRA and CDR2 YSYEKL come from the germline V gene. V lost 4 bases to trimming and J lost 3 bases; unmatched junction nucleotides: 8. CDR3: CASSPYGGQGYEQYF. CDR3 sequence (DNA): TGCGCCAGCAGCCCCTATGGTGGACAGGGCTACGAGCAGTACTTC.

This clone has only one observation. V is TRBV4-1 and J is TRBJ1-6; D may be TRBD1 (6 bases). Germline CDR1 reads MGHRA; CDR2 reads YSYEKL. Trimming stripped 0 bases from V and 6 bases from J, with 18 bases between. CDR3 length: 18 residues. CDR3 in amino acids: CASSQDQQGSHSNSPLHF. DNA for the CDR3: TGCGCCAGCAGCCAAGATCAACAGGGATCCCACAGTAATTCACCCCTCCACTTT.

The V gene is TRBV5-1, the J gene TRBJ2-7, with D possibly being TRBD1 (5 bases). V lost 0 bases, J lost 1 base, and 14 bases lay in between. This CDR3 has 16 residues. Per the germline V gene, CDR1 is SGHRS and CDR2 is YFSETQ. In DNA, the CDR3 is TGCGCCAGCAGCTTGGGCCAGGGAAACCCATCCTACGAGCAGTACTTC. Encoded protein: CASSLGQGNPSYEQYF.

The chain recombines TRBV2 with TRBJ2-1; the match to TRBD1 covers 8 bases. Germline CDR1 reads SNHLY; CDR2 reads FYNNEI. Germline trimming cut 7 bases from V and 0 bases from J; bases unmatched to any gene: 5. CDR3 length: 15 amino acids. CDR3 bases: TGTGCCAGCACCAACGACAGGGGCTCCTACAATGAGCAGTTCTTC. This translates into CASTNDRGSYNEQFF.

The gene calls are TRBV30 and TRBJ1-3; no definite D call. Germline V CDR1 and CDR2: GTSNPN, SVGIG (reference sequence). CDR3 length equals 15 residues. With 0 bases removed from V and 0 bases from J, the gap between germline ends came to 9 bases. The CDR3 nucleotides read TGTGCCTGGAGTGTACGGTTCGACTCTGGAAACACCATATATTTT. Translating gives CAWSVRFDSGNTIYF.

The CDR3 coding sequence is TGTGCCAGCAGGTCGGAGGTGGAAGCTTTCTTT. Its protein is CASRSEVEAFF. The chain links TRBV2 to TRBJ1-1; no definite D call. Trimming pared 6 bases from V and 8 bases from J, leaving 10 bases between. CDR3 length: 11 amino acids. Germline V gene lookup returns CDR1 SNHLY and CDR2 FYNNEI.

The genes are TRBV28 and TRBJ1-1; tentative D call: TRBD1 (5 bases). The CDR3 contains 12 residues. Germline V gene sequence: CDR1 MDHEN, CDR2 SYDVKM. Here the CDR3 reads CSHRGRNTEAFF. The CDR3 DNA is TGTTCACATAGGGGCAGAAACACTGAAGCTTTCTTT.

CDR3 DNA sequence: TGTGCCAGCAGCTTGGGACTCCTGGTCTCTAACTATGGCTACACCTTC. Protein: CASSLGLLVSNYGYTF. V and J are TRBV5-6 and TRBJ1-2; D ambiguous. Trimming removed 0 bases from V and 0 bases from J, with 12 bases in between. This CDR3 is built from 16 residues. The germline gives CDR1 SGHDT, CDR2 YYEEEE.

About this clone itself: The sample has other DNA sequences that encode this CDR3 too. This sequence joins TRBV28 and TRBJ1-1; TRBD1 matches 9 bases. Losses at the gene ends were 5 bases for V and 0 bases for J; bases not matched to a gene: 1. The germline gives CDR1 MDHEN, CDR2 SYDVKM. This CDR3 spans 14 amino acids. This chain's CDR3 is CASSNRGLNTEAFF. The CDR3 region has the DNA TGTGCCAGCAGTAACAGGGGGCTGAACACTGAAGCTTTCTTT.

This clone was found once. The chain recombines TRBV18 with TRBJ1-1; 7 bases line up with TRBD1. Germline assignment: CDR1 KGHSH and CDR2 LQKENI. CDR3 size: 13 residues. The J segment lost 0 bases and the V segment lost 6 bases, leaving 1 base of the junction unmatched. The CDR3 sequence is CASSDRLNTEAFF. The CDR3 nucleotides are TGTGCCAGCTCGGACAGGTTGAACACTGAAGCTTTCTTT.